A single sample gave rise to the 3 T cell receptor beta chains below, sequenced in a study of identifying expanded T cells in peripheral blood. The protocol was immunoSEQ multiplex PCR, while the TCRdb copy is restricted to in-frame clones and leaves out a portion. The table records around 120,000 clones, about 89% of them present only once. The sequencing input was blood. These receptors originate from a person aged 18 to 75 in good health.

As concerns this clone: Other DNA sequences in this sample translate to the same CDR3. The chain carries TRBV10-3 and TRBJ2-7; no firm D call. The germline V and J ends were trimmed by 2 bases and 3 bases, with 8 bases remaining between them. The CDR3 is 13 amino acids. CDR1 is ENHRY, CDR2 SYGVKD, per germline. The CDR3 DNA follows: TGTGCCATCAGTGAGGGCCTTTTCTACGAGCAGTACTTC. Its translation: CAISEGLFYEQYF.

The chain combines TRBV2 with TRBJ1-2; 8 nucleotides line up with TRBD1. The CDR3 is 15 amino acids. Germline values: CDR1 SNHLY, CDR2 FYNNEI. Trimming at V came to 6 bases and at J to 4 bases, leaving 10 bases not matched to a gene. Here the CDR3 DNA reads TGTGCCAGCAGGAACGGACAGGGAAGAAGCTATGGCTACACCTTC. Translation: CASRNGQGRSYGYTF.

J is TRBJ2-5 and V is TRBV7-2; no firm D call. Between the trimmed V and J ends, which lost 3 bases and 4 bases, there was a span of 18 bases. Germline V gene lookup returns CDR1 SGHTA and CDR2 FQGNSA. The length of the CDR3 is 16 residues. This chain's CDR3 is CASSLIGWASTETQYF. The CDR3 region has the DNA TGTGCCAGCAGCTTGATTGGCTGGGCGTCCACAGAGACCCAGTACTTC.